Shown below are 6 T cell receptor beta chains from a single sample sequenced in a study of response to subunit inactivated influenza vaccine. TCRdb reanalysed the RT-PCR reads using MiXCR and keeps one entry per CDR3 protein. The sample yields a few hundred thousand distinct CDR3 sequences, roughly 22% seen once. The sample consisted of PBMCs from blood, taken less than 22 months after vaccination. The receptors originated from a man aged 50-75 years who received an inactivated influenza vaccine.

The CDR3 bases are TGTGCCAGCAGTTACGGTGGTGGGAGACTAGCGGGAGAATTGTACAATGAGCAGTTCTTC. It translates to CASSYGGGRLAGELYNEQFF. The chain uses TRBV6-2 or TRBV6-3 and TRBJ2-1, with 12 bases that match TRBD2. The CDR3 covers 20 residues. Trimming cost V 2 bases and J 4 bases; bases outside gene matches: 15. CDR1 is MNHEY, CDR2 SVGEGT, per germline.

The J gene is TRBJ2-2, the V gene TRBV10-1, with a tentative D call TRBD2 (5 bases). Trimming removed 4 bases from V and 0 bases from J, with 6 bases in between. CDR1 and CDR2 from the germline V gene are WNHNN and SYGVQD (reference sequence). The CDR3 is made up of 14 amino acids. CDR3 in amino acids: CASSGGANTGELFF. CDR3 DNA sequence: TGCGCCAGCAGTGGGGGAGCGAACACCGGGGAGCTGTTTTTT.

The chain links TRBV14 to TRBJ1-1; 12 nucleotides align to TRBD1. Germline V CDR1 and CDR2: SGHDN, FVKESK. The CDR3 is 19 residues long. The trim removed 3 bases at V and 2 bases at J, leaving 13 bases unmatched. CDR3 loop: CASSHLGVGQGAVNTEAFF. CDR3 bases: TGTGCCAGCAGCCACCTAGGGGTGGGACAGGGGGCCGTTAACACTGAAGCTTTCTTT.

This clonotype is a singleton in its sample. This sequence joins TRBV5-6 and TRBJ2-3, with D perhaps being TRBD1 or TRBD2 (5 bases each). Germline loops: CDR1 SGHDT, CDR2 YYEEEE. The CDR3 has 13 amino acids. The V gene lost 4 bases and the J gene lost 3 bases, with 9 bases spanning the gap. In DNA, the CDR3 is TGTGCCAGCAGCCGGGACGTGACAGATACGCAGTATTTT. It codes for CASSRDVTDTQYF.

The chain joins TRBV18 to TRBJ2-3; TRBD1 is a possible D gene (6 bases). This CDR3 contains 17 residues. Looked up from germline, CDR1 is KGHSH and CDR2 is LQKENI. The V gene lost 4 bases and the J gene lost 2 bases, with 19 bases spanning the gap. CDR3 DNA: TGTGCCAGCTCACGACGTGCAGTTGGGGGCCACACAGATACGCAGTATTTT. Protein product: CASSRRAVGGHTDTQYF.

A few counts support this clonotype. The chain is built from TRBV5-1 and TRBJ2-7, with TRBD2 identical over 12 bases. The CDR3 consists of 14 residues. The V gene end was trimmed by 4 bases and the J gene end by 3 bases; junction bases not matched to a gene: 2. CDR1 and CDR2 (germline): SGHRS, YFSETQ. Here the CDR3 reads CASSATSGGYEQYF. The DNA for the CDR3 is TGCGCCAGCAGCGCGACTAGCGGGGGCTACGAGCAGTACTTC.